This is a list of T cell receptor beta chains from one sample in a study of radiation and T cells in renal cell carcinoma. Assay: immunoSEQ multiplex PCR; the TCRdb copy retains only in-frame clones and omits some. The sample holds fewer than 200,000 clones; roughly 90% are singletons and the top ten take roughly 12%. The sample in question was blood, obtained from a patient whose treatment included radiotherapy and nephrectomy. The receptors were gathered from a woman aged 50 to 60 with renal cell carcinoma. The CDR3 runs from the conserved cysteine through the conserved F or W. D genes are given only for firm matches. The listing skips clone size in some rows; elsewhere it reads once, few, many or a size class.

D,V,J,size,DNA,CDR3
TRBD1,TRBV25-1,TRBJ2-7,-,TGTGCCAGCAGTCCGGGACAGGGTTTTGACGAGCAGTACTTC,CASSPGQGFDEQYF
TRBD2,TRBV18,TRBJ2-7,-,TGTGCCAGCTCACCTACGGGACTAGATCGGGGCGAGCAGTACTTC,CASSPTGLDRGEQYF
-,TRBV27,TRBJ1-1,-,TGTGCCAGCAGTTTAACGGCAGTCAAGAGAGGCACTGAAGCTTTCTTT,CASSLTAVKRGTEAFF
-,TRBV4-2,TRBJ1-2,few,TGTGCCAGCAGCCAAGAGGGCAGCGACTATGGCTACACCTTC,CASSQEGSDYGYTF
-,TRBV6-5,TRBJ1-2,-,TGTGCCAGCGTTACAGGGAAATGGCCTAACTATGGCTACACCTTC,CASVTGKWPNYGYTF
-,TRBV4-1,TRBJ2-7,-,TGCGCCAGCAGCCAAGTAGGGACCGAATACGAGCAGTACTTC,CASSQVGTEYEQYF
-,TRBV2,TRBJ1-5,-,TGTGCCAGCTCGGGGCAGGGTGGCAATCAGCCCCAGCATTTT,CASSGQGGNQPQHF
-,TRBV9,TRBJ2-3,-,TGTGCCAGCAGCGTAGGCGGGACAGATACGCAGTATTTT,CASSVGGTDTQYF
TRBD1,TRBV7-2,TRBJ2-7,few,TGTGCCAGCAGCAGAGACAGGGGGTACGAGCAGTACTTC,CASSRDRGYEQYF
TRBD2,TRBV5-4,TRBJ2-7,once,TGTGCCAGCAGCACGGGACTAGCAATTTCCTACGAGCAGTACTTC,CASSTGLAISYEQYF
TRBD1,TRBV5-1,TRBJ2-7,-,TGCGCCAGCAGGGCTACGGGACAGTCCTACGAGCAGTACTTC,CASRATGQSYEQYF
-,TRBV6-5,TRBJ2-1,-,TGTGCCAGCAGTTACGCAATCGGCATGTCTGGCAATGAGCAGTTCTTC,CASSYAIGMSGNEQFF
-,TRBV7-3,TRBJ1-2,few,TGTGCCAGCAGCTTACAGCCCGCTAACTATGGCTACACCTTC,CASSLQPANYGYTF
-,TRBV5-6,TRBJ1-3,-,TGTGCCAGCACCTTAAAAGACAGACTCTCTGGAAACACCATATATTTT,CASTLKDRLSGNTIYF
-,TRBV19,TRBJ1-2,-,TGTGCCAGTAGTATAGATCGCAGGGACGGCTACACCTTC,CASSIDRRDGYTF
-,TRBV4-3,TRBJ2-2,-,TGCGCCAGCAGCCAAGTCCCGGACGCCACCGGGGAGCTGTTTTTT,CASSQVPDATGELFF
-,TRBV30,TRBJ1-3,-,TGTGCCTGGAACAAGGGCCGCTCTGGAAACACCATATATTTT,CAWNKGRSGNTIYF
TRBD1,TRBV5-1,TRBJ2-7,-,TGCGCCAGCAGCTCCTCGGCCGGGACAGGTTGGGACGAGCAGTACTTC,CASSSSAGTGWDEQYF
TRBD1,TRBV6-5,TRBJ2-7,-,TGTGCCAGCTCATCGAGGGGGCGTCGGGAGCAGTACTTC,CASSSRGRREQYF
-,TRBV14,TRBJ2-4,-,TGTGCCAGCAGCCAAAATTACAGAGGAAACATTCAGTACTTC,CASSQNYRGNIQYF
-,TRBV6-4,TRBJ1-4,-,TGTGCCAGCAGGCCGAGCGTCTCTAATGAAAAACTGTTTTTT,CASRPSVSNEKLFF
-,TRBV4-1,TRBJ1-5,few,TGCGCCAGCAGCCAAGGTCAGGGAGGCAATCAGCCCCAGCATTTT,CASSQGQGGNQPQHF
TRBD1,TRBV6-5,TRBJ1-6,-,TGTGCCAGCAGTTACAGGGACAGGGGGCGCTCACCCCTCCACTTT,CASSYRDRGRSPLHF
TRBD1,TRBV10-3,TRBJ1-1,once,TGTGCCATCAGTGAGCGGGACAGGGGGCAGTGGACTGAAGCTTTCTTT,CAISERDRGQWTEAFF
-,TRBV6-6,TRBJ1-2,-,TGTGCCAGCACCCGACAGGTCCCTAATCTCTATGGCTACACCTTC,CASTRQVPNLYGYTF
-,TRBV19,TRBJ1-5,once,TGTGCCAGTACCCTCGGGGGGGACGGCAATCAGCCCCAGCATTTT,CASTLGGDGNQPQHF
TRBD1,TRBV23-1,TRBJ1-1,once,TGCGCGAGGACAGGGGGCAACACTGAAGCTTTCTTT,CARTGGNTEAFF
-,TRBV19,TRBJ1-5,-,TGTGCCAGTAGTTTGGCTGGGGGAGGTTCTCAGCCCCAGCATTTT,CASSLAGGGSQPQHF
-,TRBV4-2,TRBJ2-1,-,TGTGCCAGCACCCCTAACGAGCGGACCTACAATGAGCAGTTCTTC,CASTPNERTYNEQFF
-,TRBV5-1,TRBJ1-1,few,TGCGCCAGCAGCTTTCAGGCCGGGAACACTGAAGCTTTCTTT,CASSFQAGNTEAFF
-,TRBV14,TRBJ2-2,-,TGTGCCAGCAGCCACGCCGGCACCGGGGAGCTGTTTTTT,CASSHAGTGELFF
TRBD1,TRBV18,TRBJ1-5,-,TGTGCCAGCTCAGTTGGGACAGCCGCATCCAATCAGCCCCAGCATTTT,CASSVGTAASNQPQHF
TRBD1,TRBV7-2,TRBJ1-2,-,TGTGCCAGCAGCCGGGACAGGGATTATGGCTACACCTTC,CASSRDRDYGYTF
-,TRBV6-6,TRBJ1-1,-,TGTGCCAGCAGGGGGGGGGCGGGACCTGTGAACACTGAAGCTTTCTTT,CASRGGAGPVNTEAFF
TRBD2,TRBV5-4,TRBJ2-1,-,TGTGCCAGCAGCTTGGGGGCGGGGGGCCCCGCGACGGAGCAGTTCTTC,CASSLGAGGPATEQFF
-,TRBV13,TRBJ1-4,-,TGTGCCAGCAGGATATGGGGGGAAAAACTGTTTTTT,CASRIWGEKLFF
TRBD2,TRBV19,TRBJ2-7,few,TGTGCCAGTATTGAAATGGGTAGCGGGGATTCCTACGAGCAGTACTTC,CASIEMGSGDSYEQYF
-,TRBV5-1,TRBJ2-7,-,TGCGCCAGCAGCTTCTCAGGGAGAGACTACGAGCAGTACTTC,CASSFSGRDYEQYF
-,TRBV10-3,TRBJ1-2,-,TGTGCCATCAGTGAGGGGGGTAACCCTAACTATGGCTACACCTTC,CAISEGGNPNYGYTF
-,TRBV6-5,TRBJ2-7,once,TGTGCCAGCAGCCTCCGAGACTCCCGGAGGGACGAGCAGTACTTC,CASSLRDSRRDEQYF
TRBD1,TRBV5-1,TRBJ1-1,-,TGCGCCAGCAGCTTGGTTCCCCGGGACAGGGGTGCTTTCTTT,CASSLVPRDRGAFF
-,TRBV2,TRBJ1-1,-,TGTGCCAGCAGTTCCTCGTGGGGGGCCACTGAAGCTTTCTTT,CASSSSWGATEAFF
-,TRBV4-1,TRBJ2-2,-,TGCGCCAGCAGCCAAGAACTACAGGATAACACCGGGGAGCTGTTTTTT,CASSQELQDNTGELFF
-,TRBV5-1,TRBJ1-6,-,TGCGCCAGCAGCTTGCTGCCAATGGATCTTTTGAATTCACCCCTCCACTTT,CASSLLPMDLLNSPLHF
-,TRBV6-5,TRBJ1-1,-,TGTGCCAGCAGGATGCTCGCTGAAGCTTTCTTT,CASRMLAEAFF
-,TRBV20-1,TRBJ2-1,-,TGCAGTGCTATCGGAGGGGAAAAGCAGTTCTTC,CSAIGGEKQFF
-,TRBV2,TRBJ1-5,-,TGTGCCAGCAACCGAGGGGGGGATAATCAGCCCCAGCATTTT,CASNRGGDNQPQHF
-,TRBV9,TRBJ1-4,-,TGTGCCAGCAGCGTAAGCCCCCAAGGGTCCAATGAAAAACTGTTTTTT,CASSVSPQGSNEKLFF
-,TRBV5-1,TRBJ2-3,once,TGCGCCAGCAGCTTGGATAAGGTTGGGACAGATACGCAGTATTTT,CASSLDKVGTDTQYF
-,TRBV25-1,TRBJ1-6,few,TGTGCCAGCAGCCAGCCCTCTGGCTATAATTCACCCCTCCACTTT,CASSQPSGYNSPLHF
TRBD2,TRBV9,TRBJ2-5,once,TGTGCCAGCAGCGCCACCGGGACTAGCCCCCCAGAGACCCAGTACTTC,CASSATGTSPPETQYF
TRBD2,TRBV4-3,TRBJ2-1,-,TGCGCCAGCAGCCAAGTAGGGGTATCGACTAGCGGGGGGCCGGTCAATGAGCAGTTCTTC,CASSQVGVSTSGGPVNEQFF
-,TRBV18,TRBJ1-2,-,TGTGCCAGCTCACCATTGGCGGAGATCTATGGCTACACCTTC,CASSPLAEIYGYTF
-,TRBV18,TRBJ2-3,few,TGTGCCAGCTCACCTGTGTTTCTGGATACGCAGTATTTT,CASSPVFLDTQYF
-,TRBV19,TRBJ1-1,-,TGTGCCAGTAGTAGAGACGGACCCGCTGAAGCTTTCTTT,CASSRDGPAEAFF
-,TRBV5-6,TRBJ2-5,-,TGTGCCAGCAGCCTCTACCTAAGTGGGATGGAGACCCAGTACTTC,CASSLYLSGMETQYF
TRBD2,TRBV6-5,TRBJ2-1,-,TGTGCCAGCAGTCAAGGGACTAGCGGGGACAAGTTCTTC,CASSQGTSGDKFF
-,TRBV7-2,TRBJ1-1,-,TGTGCCAGCAGCTTAGCGCGGGGGGCGAACACTGAAGCTTTCTTT,CASSLARGANTEAFF
-,TRBV7-6,TRBJ1-6,few,TGTGCCAGCAGCTTAGGCCCAGGGGCTTCCAATTCACCCCTCCACTTT,CASSLGPGASNSPLHF